These T cell receptor beta chains were read from a single sample in a study of blood T cell repertoires in COVID-19. TCRdb keeps only in-frame clones here, not all; method: immunoSEQ multiplex PCR. The sample has approximately 79,000 clones, 80% to 90% seen once. The sample comprised peripheral blood. These receptors originate from a woman in her 50s with acute or convalescent COVID-19. The CDR3 runs from the conserved cysteine through the conserved F or W. The order of the fields is CDR3 protein, CDR3 DNA, V gene, clone size, J gene, D gene. The D gene is left open where the match is weak. Clone sizes are given selectively: once, few, many, or a class where the clone is expanded.

cdr3_aa: CSVSDTYEQYF; cdr3_nt: TGCAGCGTATCGGACACCTACGAGCAGTACTTC; v_call: TRBV29-1; clone_size: NA; j_call: TRBJ2-7; d_call: NA
cdr3_aa: CASNPGTSETGELFF; cdr3_nt: TGTGCCAGCAACCCCGGGACTAGCGAGACCGGGGAGCTGTTTTTT; v_call: TRBV4-2; clone_size: few; j_call: TRBJ2-2; d_call: TRBD2
cdr3_aa: CASSYSVLAGVVEQFF; cdr3_nt: TGTGCCAGCAGTTACTCTGTACTAGCGGGAGTAGTTGAGCAGTTCTTC; v_call: TRBV6-2/TRBV6-3; clone_size: NA; j_call: TRBJ2-1; d_call: TRBD2
cdr3_aa: CASRSSTVNTGELFF; cdr3_nt: TGTGCCAGCAGGTCTTCGACAGTCAACACCGGGGAGCTGTTTTTT; v_call: TRBV7-3; clone_size: NA; j_call: TRBJ2-2; d_call: NA
cdr3_aa: CASSPGLVGTQYF; cdr3_nt: TGTGCCAGCAGCCCGGGACTCGTCGGGACCCAGTACTTC; v_call: TRBV13; clone_size: NA; j_call: TRBJ2-5; d_call: NA
cdr3_aa: CAISDSSYEQYF; cdr3_nt: TGTGCCATCAGTGACAGCTCCTACGAGCAGTACTTC; v_call: TRBV10-3; clone_size: once; j_call: TRBJ2-7; d_call: NA
cdr3_aa: CASERTPAEAFF; cdr3_nt: TGTGCCAGCGAAAGGACTCCAGCTGAAGCTTTCTTT; v_call: TRBV6-5; clone_size: NA; j_call: TRBJ1-1; d_call: NA
cdr3_aa: CASSLFPSGGAETQYF; cdr3_nt: TGTGCCAGCAGCTTGTTCCCTAGCGGGGGCGCAGAGACCCAGTACTTC; v_call: TRBV7-8; clone_size: NA; j_call: TRBJ2-5; d_call: TRBD2
cdr3_aa: CASSWEGVGTGRAGYTF; cdr3_nt: TGTGCCAGCAGCTGGGAGGGGGTTGGGACAGGTCGAGCTGGCTACACCTTC; v_call: TRBV7-2; clone_size: NA; j_call: TRBJ1-2; d_call: TRBD1
cdr3_aa: CASTQTGTYEQYF; cdr3_nt: TGTGCCAGCACCCAGACAGGGACCTACGAGCAGTACTTC; v_call: TRBV5-4; clone_size: NA; j_call: TRBJ2-7; d_call: TRBD1
cdr3_aa: CSVDRQGNGYTF; cdr3_nt: TGCAGCGTTGATAGACAGGGGAACGGCTACACCTTC; v_call: TRBV29-1; clone_size: NA; j_call: TRBJ1-2; d_call: TRBD1
cdr3_aa: CACFRGVNYGYTF; cdr3_nt: TGTGCCTGCTTCCGGGGAGTAAACTATGGCTACACCTTC; v_call: TRBV30; clone_size: NA; j_call: TRBJ1-2; d_call: NA
cdr3_aa: CASSFSSGRRWNTGELFF; cdr3_nt: TGTGCCAGCTCTTTCTCCAGCGGGAGGCGATGGAACACCGGGGAGCTGTTTTTT; v_call: TRBV11-3; clone_size: NA; j_call: TRBJ2-2; d_call: TRBD2
cdr3_aa: CASSTTGPSPEAFF; cdr3_nt: TGTGCCAGCAGTACGACAGGGCCCAGCCCTGAAGCTTTCTTT; v_call: TRBV5-4; clone_size: NA; j_call: TRBJ1-1; d_call: TRBD1
cdr3_aa: CASSLAPRFRRDYGYTF; cdr3_nt: TGTGCCAGCAGCTTAGCCCCTCGGTTCCGCAGGGATTATGGCTACACCTTC; v_call: TRBV7-9; clone_size: NA; j_call: TRBJ1-2; d_call: NA
cdr3_aa: CASSIAATGGSGQPQHF; cdr3_nt: TGTGCCAGTAGTATAGCCGCGACAGGCGGGTCGGGTCAGCCCCAGCATTTT; v_call: TRBV19; clone_size: NA; j_call: TRBJ1-5; d_call: NA
cdr3_aa: CASSLAGSSGGQYF; cdr3_nt: TGTGCCAGCAGCTTAGCCGGGTCTAGCGGGGGGCAGTACTTC; v_call: TRBV7-9; clone_size: NA; j_call: TRBJ2-7; d_call: TRBD2
cdr3_aa: CASSLAGKGPDQPQHF; cdr3_nt: TGTGCCAGCAGTTTAGCTGGAAAGGGGCCCGATCAGCCCCAGCATTTT; v_call: TRBV28; clone_size: NA; j_call: TRBJ1-5; d_call: NA
cdr3_aa: CAWSRGPSGQPGGTGELFF; cdr3_nt: TGTGCCTGGAGTCGGGGACCGAGCGGTCAACCGGGGGGTACCGGGGAGCTGTTTTTT; v_call: TRBV30; clone_size: NA; j_call: TRBJ2-2; d_call: TRBD2
cdr3_aa: CASSEGSVAPGEQYF; cdr3_nt: TGTGCCAGCAGTGAGGGGTCGGTAGCTCCGGGGGAGCAGTACTTC; v_call: TRBV2; clone_size: few; j_call: TRBJ2-7; d_call: NA
cdr3_aa: CASSAERPTSGNTIYF; cdr3_nt: TGTGCCAGCAGTGCCGAACGTCCCACTTCTGGAAACACCATATATTTT; v_call: TRBV6-4; clone_size: NA; j_call: TRBJ1-3; d_call: NA
cdr3_aa: CSVLGGSTDTQYF; cdr3_nt: TGCAGCGTCCTCGGGGGTAGCACAGATACGCAGTATTTT; v_call: TRBV29-1; clone_size: NA; j_call: TRBJ2-3; d_call: NA
cdr3_aa: CAISQGAEQYF; cdr3_nt: TGTGCCATCAGCCAGGGGGCCGAGCAGTACTTC; v_call: TRBV10-3; clone_size: NA; j_call: TRBJ2-7; d_call: TRBD1
cdr3_aa: CASSQGQGKNTEAFF; cdr3_nt: TGCGCCAGCAGCCAGGGTCAGGGGAAGAACACTGAAGCTTTCTTT; v_call: TRBV4-1; clone_size: NA; j_call: TRBJ1-1; d_call: NA
cdr3_aa: CASSLAGGLYGNTIYF; cdr3_nt: TGCGCCAGCAGCTTGGCCGGAGGGCTGTATGGAAACACCATATATTTT; v_call: TRBV5-1; clone_size: NA; j_call: TRBJ1-3; d_call: NA
cdr3_aa: CASSYRQGPQETQYF; cdr3_nt: TGTGCCAGCAGCTACAGACAGGGGCCTCAAGAGACCCAGTACTTC; v_call: TRBV7-8; clone_size: NA; j_call: TRBJ2-5; d_call: TRBD1
cdr3_aa: CASSHAQLAAYEQYF; cdr3_nt: TGCGCCAGCAGCCACGCCCAGTTGGCCGCTTACGAGCAGTACTTC; v_call: TRBV4-1; clone_size: NA; j_call: TRBJ2-7; d_call: NA
cdr3_aa: CASSSRGGRTGELFF; cdr3_nt: TGTGCCAGCAGCTCGCGGGGGGGTCGCACCGGGGAGCTGTTTTTT; v_call: TRBV7-6; clone_size: NA; j_call: TRBJ2-2; d_call: TRBD2
cdr3_aa: CASSFGTGTDTQYF; cdr3_nt: TGTGCCAGCAGCTTTGGGACAGGCACAGATACGCAGTATTTT; v_call: TRBV7-9; clone_size: NA; j_call: TRBJ2-3; d_call: TRBD1
cdr3_aa: CATSNDRAGYNSPLHF; cdr3_nt: TGTGCCACCAGCAACGACAGGGCAGGATATAATTCACCCCTCCACTTT; v_call: TRBV15; clone_size: once; j_call: TRBJ1-6; d_call: TRBD1
cdr3_aa: CAWSALKQANYGYTF; cdr3_nt: TGTGCCTGGAGTGCCCTAAAGCAGGCGAACTATGGCTACACCTTC; v_call: TRBV30; clone_size: once; j_call: TRBJ1-2; d_call: NA
cdr3_aa: CASREDYSPLHF; cdr3_nt: TGTGCCAGCAGGGAGGACTATTCACCCCTCCACTTT; v_call: TRBV7-9; clone_size: NA; j_call: TRBJ1-6; d_call: NA
cdr3_aa: CASSYQGMNTEAFF; cdr3_nt: TGTGCCAGCAGTTACCAGGGCATGAACACTGAAGCTTTCTTT; v_call: TRBV6-5; clone_size: once; j_call: TRBJ1-1; d_call: NA
cdr3_aa: CASRGLPRETQYF; cdr3_nt: TGTGCCAGCAGGGGACTCCCAAGGGAGACCCAGTACTTC; v_call: TRBV6-5; clone_size: NA; j_call: TRBJ2-5; d_call: NA
cdr3_aa: CASSRTANEKLFF; cdr3_nt: TGTGCCAGCTCAAGGACAGCAAACGAAAAACTGTTTTTT; v_call: TRBV18; clone_size: few; j_call: TRBJ1-4; d_call: NA
cdr3_aa: CASSPGTSGTQFF; cdr3_nt: TGCGCCAGCAGCCCCGGGACTAGCGGGACTCAGTTCTTC; v_call: TRBV5-1; clone_size: NA; j_call: TRBJ2-1; d_call: TRBD2
cdr3_aa: CASSRVSEGVDTQYF; cdr3_nt: TGTGCCAGCAGTCGCGTTTCTGAAGGGGTGGATACGCAGTATTTT; v_call: TRBV27; clone_size: NA; j_call: TRBJ2-3; d_call: NA
cdr3_aa: CASSPLEAVDSPLHF; cdr3_nt: TGTGCCAGCTCACCACTCGAGGCAGTAGATTCACCCCTCCACTTT; v_call: TRBV18; clone_size: NA; j_call: TRBJ1-6; d_call: NA
cdr3_aa: CSVVKEVRPRNEQFF; cdr3_nt: TGCAGCGTTGTGAAGGAGGTCAGACCTCGGAATGAGCAGTTCTTC; v_call: TRBV29-1; clone_size: NA; j_call: TRBJ2-1; d_call: NA
cdr3_aa: CASSVGLGAGGGNTEAFF; cdr3_nt: TGTGCCAGCAGCGTAGGTTTGGGGGCCGGAGGTGGAAACACTGAAGCTTTCTTT; v_call: TRBV9; clone_size: NA; j_call: TRBJ1-1; d_call: NA
cdr3_aa: CASSLGLAGFYEQYF; cdr3_nt: TGTGCCAGCAGCTTAGGTCTAGCGGGATTCTACGAGCAGTACTTC; v_call: TRBV7-2; clone_size: NA; j_call: TRBJ2-7; d_call: TRBD2
cdr3_aa: CSANRRNEQFF; cdr3_nt: TGCAGTGCCAACCGTCGGAATGAGCAGTTCTTC; v_call: TRBV20-1; clone_size: once; j_call: TRBJ2-1; d_call: NA
cdr3_aa: CASSPTGQSPLHF; cdr3_nt: TGTGCCAGCAGCCCTACAGGGCAATCACCCCTCCACTTT; v_call: TRBV7-9; clone_size: NA; j_call: TRBJ1-6; d_call: NA
cdr3_aa: CAISSDRGGNEQFF; cdr3_nt: TGTGCCATCAGTTCGGACAGGGGGGGCAATGAGCAGTTCTTC; v_call: TRBV10-3; clone_size: NA; j_call: TRBJ2-1; d_call: TRBD1
cdr3_aa: CASVWAPQETQYF; cdr3_nt: TGTGCCAGCGTATGGGCCCCACAAGAGACCCAGTACTTC; v_call: TRBV2; clone_size: NA; j_call: TRBJ2-5; d_call: NA